This TCR beta chain appears in the sequencing data of a study of shared clonotypes between healthy human individuals. Study findings and constraints: Naive subsets, compared against memory subsets, generally had larger estimated richness values.

V was clipped by 7 bases and J by 1 base, with 11 bases between them. Germline V lookup: CDR1 MNHNS, CDR2 SASEGT. CDR3 length: 14 amino acids. Comment on this clone: Its specificity is not known.

Clones were read by immunoSEQ multiplex PCR, and TCRdb kept only the in-frame ones, dropping some. The sample shows some 2,000,000 clones, around 95% of them seen only once. Input material: naive CD4+ T cells sorted from blood. Subset defined: CD45RA+ positively selected. This chain joins TRBV6-1 and TRBJ1-5; D gene unclear. This TCR was sampled from a man between 18 and 29 years old in good health. Here the CDR3 reads CASKGGVSNQPQHF. In DNA form, the CDR3 reads TGTGCCAGCAAAGGCGGGGTAAGCAATCAGCCCCAGCATTTT.